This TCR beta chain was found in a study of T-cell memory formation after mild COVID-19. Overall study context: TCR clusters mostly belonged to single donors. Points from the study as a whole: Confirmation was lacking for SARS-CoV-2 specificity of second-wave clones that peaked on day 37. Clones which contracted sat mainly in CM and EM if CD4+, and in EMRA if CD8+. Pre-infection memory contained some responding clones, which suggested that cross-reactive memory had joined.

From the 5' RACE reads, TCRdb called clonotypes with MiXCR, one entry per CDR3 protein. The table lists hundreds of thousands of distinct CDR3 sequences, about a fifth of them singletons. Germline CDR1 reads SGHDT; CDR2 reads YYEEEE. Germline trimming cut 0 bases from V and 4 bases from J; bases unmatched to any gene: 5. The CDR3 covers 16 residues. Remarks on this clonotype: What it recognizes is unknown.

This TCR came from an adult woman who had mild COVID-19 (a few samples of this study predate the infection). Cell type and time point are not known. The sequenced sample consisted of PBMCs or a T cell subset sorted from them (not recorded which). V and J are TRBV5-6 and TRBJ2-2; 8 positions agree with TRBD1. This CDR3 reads CASSLGVGQATGELFF. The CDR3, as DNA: TGTGCCAGCAGCTTGGGAGTGGGACAGGCCACCGGGGAGCTGTTTTTT.